This T cell receptor beta chain comes out of a study of immunodeficiency (dated by TCRdb to between 2017 and 2020). About the full investigation: Repertoire analysis was done to look for VDJ recombination defects and oligoclonality. Broad study findings and their caveats: V-J pairing and productive entropy of CD4+ T cells appeared to be similar between patients and controls. Based on top-100 and total clonotype frequencies, severe oligoclonality showed up in patient CD8+ T cells, whereas patient CD4+ T cells did not show severe oligoclonality. Entropy comparisons showed n=3 (open circles) for patients versus healthy controls; a thymic development effect was only suggested as possible.

Trimmed from V: 3 bases; trimmed from J: 4 bases; junction bases lacking a gene match: 13. The CDR3, from cysteine to phenylalanine, totals 17 residues. This entry keeps only the CDR3 DNA: 51 bases, framed from base 1. CDR1 and CDR2 were assigned from the germline V gene as KGHSH and LQKENI. Naive CD4 T cells, and even more so naive CD8 T cells, were reduced in the patients, while effector memory subpopulations were expanded. Before TCR sequencing, CD3+CD4+ T cells were sorted out of fresh PBMCs. Genomic DNA was isolated using the QIAamp DNA Blood Mini Kit and then sent out for immunoSEQ repertoire analysis. Using a standard quantity of genomic DNA template, multiplex PCR was run to amplify the CDR3 regions. An Illumina platform was used to sequence the PCR products. In the authors' own workflow: Sequences were mapped to a reference, using V, D and J gene definitions from IMGT. To get rid of PCR and sequencing errors, closely related sequences were merged using a nearest-neighbor clustering algorithm. V, D and J usage in productive unique and total sequences was analyzed using ImmunoSEQ Analyzer tools and R version 3.6.1. TCRdb holds this immuneACCESS table with in-frame rearrangements only. Some clones are missing; in checked studies, unresolved V genes explain under half, and the rest has no known cause. V, J and clone size are taken as reported in that table, and D and trimming were inferred from the DNA itself. This sample has about 2,500 clones in its table, and about nine tenths of those were observed once. Around 19% of the sample is held by the ten biggest clonotypes.

Points on this clone: Its specific antigen is unknown. Base qualities are not at hand, and no much larger clone is one base apart.

Sequenced sample: CD4+ T cells from blood. This chain is built from TRBV18 and TRBJ2-3; TRBD2 agrees with 7 junctional bases. The sequence derives from a woman aged 18-35 years with POLD1 deficiency. The nucleotides are TGTGCCAGCTCACCGTTCGAGCGGGCGGGAGCCCCAGATACGCAGTATTTT. Its protein product is CASSPFERAGAPDTQYF. Outside the CDR3, residues come from the reference TRBV18 and TRBJ2-3 proteins, so the full variable domain is: NAGVMQNPRHLVRRRGQEARLRCSPMKGHSHVYWYRQLPEEGLKFMVYLQKENIIDESGMPKERFSAEFPKEGPSILRIQQVVRGDSAAYFCASSPFERAGAPDTQYFGPGTRLTVL.